This entry lists 10 T cell receptor beta chains sequenced from one sample in a study of blood T cell repertoires in COVID-19. TCRdb's copy holds only in-frame clones and misses some; the assay was immunoSEQ multiplex PCR. Among 200,000 to 250,000 clones listed, about 83% were seen once. Sample: peripheral blood. The receptors derive from a woman in her 50s with acute or convalescent COVID-19.

At least ten counts were recorded for this clone. V is TRBV5-4 and J is TRBJ1-2; TRBD1 agrees at 11 bases. V shed 4 bases, J shed 8 bases, and the junction held 4 bases outside the gene matches. CDR1 and CDR2 from the germline V gene are SGHNT and YYREEE (reference sequence). The CDR3 covers 13 residues. The CDR3 DNA is TGTGCCAGCAGCCGGGACAGGGGGGAAGGCTACACCTTC. This sequence encodes CASSRDRGEGYTF.

The chain couples TRBV6-2 or TRBV6-3 to TRBJ2-3; the match to TRBD2 covers 11 bases. The CDR3 sequence is 17 residues long. In germline, CDR1 is MNHEY, CDR2 SVGEGT. The V and J ends lost 2 bases and 1 base, in that order; junction bases with no gene match: 5. CDR3 sequence: CASSYGGTSGRTDTQYF. In nucleotides, the CDR3 is TGTGCCAGCAGTTACGGAGGGACTAGCGGACGCACAGATACGCAGTATTTT.

The V gene is TRBV11-3, the J gene TRBJ2-3, with 10 bases that match TRBD2. Germline V gene data show CDR1 as SGHNT and CDR2 as YENEEA. V lost 6 bases to trimming and J lost 3 bases; unmatched junction nucleotides: 9. CDR3 length: 16 amino acids. As DNA, the CDR3 is TGTGCCAGCAGTTCTGGGTCGACTAGCGGGACAGATACGCAGTATTTT. Translated, it gives CASSSGSTSGTDTQYF.

This sequence joins TRBV28 and TRBJ1-6; D not certain. The CDR3 totals 14 residues. V was shortened by 6 bases and J by 6 bases, with 12 bases between the two germline ends. Germline V gives CDR1 MDHEN, CDR2 SYDVKM. The CDR3 DNA sequence: TGTGCCAGCAGAATCCGGGTATTTAATTCACCCCTCCACTTT. Its translation: CASRIRVFNSPLHF.

In regard to this clone: Different DNA sequences within this sample yield the same CDR3. The rearrangement joins TRBV2 to TRBJ1-5; TRBD1 matches 8 bases. The CDR3 runs 14 residues. V lost 6 bases, J lost 2 bases, and 3 bases stayed unmatched. Per germline, CDR1 SNHLY and CDR2 FYNNEI. CDR3 DNA: TGTGCCAGCAGCAGGGGGCCGGGCAATCAGCCCCAGCATTTT. The encoded protein is CASSRGPGNQPQHF.

The chain couples TRBV11-2 to TRBJ2-3; D is undetermined. Trimming cost V 4 bases and J 1 base, with 9 bases left between them. The V gene's germline CDR1 is SGHAT and CDR2 FQNNGV. The CDR3 spans 14 residues. In DNA, the CDR3 is TGTGCCAGCAGCTACCCCCCGGGCACAGATACGCAGTATTTT. Translation gives CASSYPPGTDTQYF.

The chain has TRBV3-1 (or the pseudogene TRBV3-2) and TRBJ2-1; 8 positions match TRBD2. Germline trimming cut 3 bases from V and 2 bases from J; bases unmatched to any gene: 9. The CDR3 runs 17 residues. Per the germline V gene, CDR1 is LGHDT and CDR2 is YNNKEL (reference sequence). The CDR3 loop reads CASSQGPAGVPYNEQFF. The DNA of the CDR3 is TGTGCCAGCAGCCAGGGCCCAGCGGGAGTTCCCTACAATGAGCAGTTCTTC.

The chain joins TRBV28 to TRBJ1-2; tentative D call: TRBD1 (6 bases). This CDR3 has 13 amino acids. V was trimmed by 9 bases and J by 0 bases, leaving 11 bases between them. CDR1 is MDHEN and CDR2 is SYDVKM in the germline V gene. The CDR3 DNA reads as TGTGCCAGTAACAGGGCAGCTAACTATGGCTACACCTTC. Amino acid sequence: CASNRAANYGYTF.

This clone rates as medium-sized. The chain employs TRBV4-2 and TRBJ2-7; D call uncertain. This CDR3 is 15 amino acids long. Germline lookup yields CDR1 LGHNA and CDR2 YNFKEQ. Trimming removed 1 base from V and 0 bases from J, with 10 bases in between. CDR3 coding DNA: TGTGCCAGCAGCCAAGGACTCCTTAGCTCCTACGAGCAGTACTTC. Amino acids: CASSQGLLSSYEQYF.

The chain combines TRBV5-1 with TRBJ1-1, with D maybe TRBD1 (6 bases). V was cut by 4 bases and J by 1 base, with 14 bases left in between. Germline V gene data show CDR1 as SGHRS and CDR2 as YFSETQ. This CDR3 comprises 15 residues. CDR3 sequence: CASSPRRTANTEAFF. The CDR3 coding sequence is TGCGCCAGCAGCCCCCGAAGGACAGCGAACACTGAAGCTTTCTTT.